This T cell receptor (beta chain) was sequenced during a study of blood T cells in healthy people across ages. On the study more broadly: Template switching recovered approximately one barcoded beta molecule for every two T cells.

The donors, all healthy, were Caucasians living in Russia, aged about 6 to 95. Total RNA, at least 5 micrograms per sample, came from PBMCs. CDR1 is LGHDT, CDR2 YNNKEL, per germline (reference sequence). The V and J ends lost 0 bases and 8 bases respectively, with 16 bases between them. The CDR3 has 15 residues. Alongside a J-beta primer mix, a sample-barcoded 5' primer served in a second PCR lasting about 7 to 12 cycles. TCRdb processed the 5' RACE reads anew with MiXCR; each CDR3 protein has one entry. The sample consists of more than 500,000 distinct CDR3 sequences, about 25% of them appearing once.

This clonotype was sampled from a woman between 65 and 79 years old in good health. This rearrangement joins TRBV3-1 to TRBJ1-2; tentative D call: TRBD1 (6 bases). The sequenced sample was blood. The CDR3, as DNA: TGTGCCAGCAGCCAAGATCTTCCGGGGGCGCGAGGCTACACCTTC. It codes for CASSQDLPGARGYTF.